This note documents a single T cell receptor (beta chain) sequence. This receptor's antigen is unknown. No clone much larger than this one lies a single base away; base qualities are absent. The immunoSEQ Assay, a bias-controlled multiplex PCR, was used to amplify TCRbeta CDR3 regions from genomic DNA. The source study handled its data this way. The number of nucleated cells in each sample was estimated by amplification of reference gene primers within the assay. Sequence reads were collapsed and filtered to measure the absolute abundance of every unique TCRbeta CDR3 rearrangement. Productive Simpson clonality was computed per sample as the square root of Simpson's diversity index over productive rearrangements. What TCRdb holds here is the immuneACCESS table cut down to in-frame rearrangements. Part of the clones is not present; checked against another copy, under half of the missing clones reflect an unresolved V gene, and the others are unexplained. The V and J calls and clone size are taken from that table; D and trimming were inferred from the DNA. The sample table lists more than 20,000 clones, about 89% of them with a count of one. Together, the top ten hold about 5.2% of the sample.

Collaborating institutions collected whole blood in K2EDTA tubes following their own protocols. Collaborator samples were shipped for TCRbeta analysis as frozen whole blood, isolated PBMCs, or DNA extracted from either sample type. The entry originates in a study of blood T cell repertoires in COVID-19 (dated by TCRdb to about 2020). For the wider study: The collaborator samples originated in the United States, Italy and Spain and spanned the acute and convalescent phases of COVID-19. The dataset comprised deeply sampled blood TCRbeta repertoires from subjects exposed to, actively infected with, or recovered from COVID-19. Nearly every sample came with metadata listing a de-identified subject ID, COVID-19 status, age in years and sex. The material from the prospective study consisted of cDNA or gDNA derived from T cells, B-cell-depleted T cells, or PBMCs. The samples were drawn from the first 160 participants of the ongoing ImmuneRACE study and from 1,200 or so subjects provided by 6 global collaborators. HLA class I and class II types, where available, came from metadata supplied by the sample provider rather than from assay-based typing. The repertoires were released in a freely available public database intended as a resource for research on the immune response to SARS-CoV-2. Broad study findings and their caveats: The quantity of clinical and demographic metadata differed by source and by participant and was supplied without curation.

The germline V gene supplies CDR1 SGHRS and CDR2 YFSETQ. V lost 0 bases and J lost 0 bases; the stretch between them is 16 bases long. Including the terminal cysteine and phenylalanine, the CDR3 comprises 18 residues. Just the 54-base CDR3 DNA is kept, in frame starting at base 1. The origin of this receptor is a man in his fifties or sixties with active COVID-19. The chain uses TRBV5-1 and TRBJ2-1, with the D gene not clear enough to name. What was sequenced was peripheral blood. In nucleotides, the sequence is TGCGCCAGCAGCTTGGTAATCTCGAGGCCCCCCTCCTACAATGAGCAGTTCTTC. This translates into CASSLVISRPPSYNEQFF.